Listed below are T cell receptor beta chains from one sample, sequenced in a study of cytomegalovirus exposure and HLA in healthy donors. Assay used: immunoSEQ multiplex PCR; TCRdb lists only in-frame clones, some missing. The data hold tens of thousands of clones, with approximately 72% observed a single time. The sample taken for sequencing was PBMCs. These receptors all stem from a woman aged 35 to 49 in good health and CMV-seropositive. Both conserved end residues are trimmed from each CDR3. Clone sizes are given selectively: once, few, many, or a class where the clone is expanded.

clone_size | v_call | cdr3_aa
NA | TRBV19 | ASMGLIRGRANEKLF
NA | TRBV30 | AWSVLGGAAYVQY
NA | TRBV7-2 | ASSPGTGSYGYT
NA | TRBV6-1 | ASSTQGNTEAF
NA | TRBV7-9 | ASSQGGDEQY
once | TRBV4-1 | ASSQTTGAGNTIY
NA | TRBV7-3 | ASSRGGPNTGELF
NA | TRBV6-6 | ASSYMTSGKYNEQF
few | TRBV2 | ASKDQGLQSSSGNTIY
NA | TRBV6-5 | ASSYGQGAYPRQF
NA | TRBV11-2 | ASSLAIAGTDTQY
NA | TRBV27 | ASTSGQQGFEAF
NA | TRBV18 | ASSPLDRGAGNTIY
NA | TRBV19 | ASSPGTGYIYGYT
NA | TRBV5-1 | ASSLATGLANEKLF
few | TRBV28 | ASSRTSRELF
medium-sized | TRBV6-6 | ASSIGQPEQF
NA | TRBV4-3 | ASSPWTSADTQY
NA | TRBV5-6 | ASSWKGTEETQY
NA | TRBV19 | ASRQGLSEAF
NA | TRBV10-3 | AIGQTGAPIQPQH
NA | TRBV4-1 | ASSQGQFSNQPQH
once | TRBV29-1 | SVQNTEAF
NA | TRBV6-5 | ASRKDRGTYGYT
once | TRBV7-2 | ASSIRRGSEAF
NA | TRBV10-3 | AIRANYGYT
NA | TRBV5-1 | ASSLGTGGNTIY
NA | TRBV19 | ASDEGFNSYNEQF
NA | TRBV4-2 | ASSQGGGVTGELF
NA | TRBV28 | ASSLIQGSRQPQH
once | TRBV5-4 | ASSEGRGGGETQY
NA | TRBV29-1 | SVAKTEATEAF
NA | TRBV5-4 | ASSLAGTSEDTQY
NA | TRBV6-5 | ASSWAQGALTEAF
NA | TRBV14 | ASSRDSGQGREQY
NA | TRBV5-5 | ASSPGGAGSYEQY
NA | TRBV4-1 | ASSRYRGGADLAYP
NA | TRBV18 | ASSPGQEGCEQY
NA | TRBV29-1 | SVIQGSYGYT
NA | TRBV10-3 | AISESAGNYGYP
NA | TRBV5-4 | ASSLILAGETQY